This T cell receptor beta chain comes out of a study of blood T cells in healthy people across ages. Study results and limitations: As age increased, TCR beta diversity per million T cells fell in a roughly linear fashion.

With regard to this clonotype: Its antigen is not known.

The length of the CDR3 is 15 residues. Germline V CDR1 and CDR2: SGHTA, FQGTGA. With V trimmed by 2 bases and J by 2 bases, 5 bases remained unmatched. It was with a sample-barcoded 5' primer and a J-beta primer mix that a second PCR of roughly 7 to 12 cycles was run. TCRdb analysed the 5' RACE reads with MiXCR anew, one entry per CDR3 protein. The table records more than 1.4 million distinct CDR3 sequences, approximately 40% of them present only once. Each sample gave at least 6 million isolated PBMCs. The sequence was collected from a woman between 18 and 30 years old in good health. The sample taken for sequencing was blood. The chain carries TRBV7-3 and TRBJ2-7, with 8 bases matching TRBD2. CDR3 in DNA: TGTGCCAGCAGCTTAGACCCAGCGGGGGCCTACGAGCAGTACTTC. This sequence encodes CASSLDPAGAYEQYF.